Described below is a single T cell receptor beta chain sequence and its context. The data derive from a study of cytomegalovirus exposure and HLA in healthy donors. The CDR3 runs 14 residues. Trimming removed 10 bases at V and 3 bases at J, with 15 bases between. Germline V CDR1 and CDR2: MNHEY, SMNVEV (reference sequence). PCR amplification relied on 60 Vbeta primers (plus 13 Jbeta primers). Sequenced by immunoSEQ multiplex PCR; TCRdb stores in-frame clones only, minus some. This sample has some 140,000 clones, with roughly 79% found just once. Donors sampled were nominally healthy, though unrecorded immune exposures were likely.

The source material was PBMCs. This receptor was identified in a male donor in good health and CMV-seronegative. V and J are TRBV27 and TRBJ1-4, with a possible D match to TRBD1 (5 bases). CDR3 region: CATASGGANEKLFF. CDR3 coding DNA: TGTGCCACCGCATCGGGGGGGGCTAATGAAAAACTGTTTTTT.